This passage covers 28 T cell receptor beta chains from one sample sequenced in a study of blood T cell repertoires in COVID-19. Some clones are missing from TCRdb's copy, which holds only in-frame ones; the method was immunoSEQ multiplex PCR. The table lists about 300,000 clones, around nine tenths of them singletons. The sample was PBMCs or T cells enriched from blood (not recorded which). Every receptor here comes from a woman in her fifties or sixties who had been exposed to COVID-19.

As for this clone: An end of the junction does not agree with germline; a read error may underlie this. V and J are TRBV28 and TRBJ1-3; D gene uncertain. Germline loops: CDR1 MDHEN, CDR2 SYDVKM. The CDR3 is 15 residues long. CDR3 loop: CASSPQATIGSTIYF. The CDR3 coding sequence is TGTGCCAGCAGCCCCCAGGCGACGATTGGAAGCACCATATATTTT.

This clone was found once. The genes are TRBV14 and TRBJ1-6; TRBD1 agrees at 7 bases. CDR3 length: 18 amino acids. Germline loops: CDR1 SGHDN, CDR2 FVKESK. Trimming at V came to 4 bases and at J to 8 bases, leaving 17 bases not matched to a gene. Here the CDR3 DNA reads TGTGCCAGCAGCCGAAGACAGGGTTTACCAACCGGTGATTCACCCCTCCACTTT. Protein sequence: CASSRRQGLPTGDSPLHF.

The chain recombines TRBV6-5 with TRBJ1-1, with D possibly being TRBD1 (6 bases). V lost 0 bases, J lost 8 bases, and 13 bases lay in between. The CDR3 contains 14 residues. Germline CDR1 MNHEY, CDR2 SVGAGI. The CDR3 nucleotides are TGTGCCAGCAGTTACTCGGGACACAAAAACGAAGCTTTCTTT. Encoded protein: CASSYSGHKNEAFF.

The V and J genes are TRBV7-2 and TRBJ1-2; 7 nucleotides match TRBD1. The CDR3 contains 15 residues. Per the germline V gene, CDR1 is SGHTA and CDR2 is FQGNSA. Trimming cost V 5 bases and J 2 bases; bases outside gene matches: 8. The CDR3 coding sequence is TGTGCCAGCAGCATTCGGACAGGTGGAAACTATGGCTACACCTTC. It codes for CASSIRTGGNYGYTF.

The chain combines TRBV28 with TRBJ1-6; weak D call: TRBD1 (5 bases). In germline, CDR1 is MDHEN, CDR2 SYDVKM. Trimming took off 6 bases at V and 11 bases at J, with 17 bases between the two ends. The CDR3 spans 14 residues. CDR3 in DNA: TGTGCCAGCAGCCCCCTGGGGGGAGTGACACCCCTCCACTTT. Amino acids: CASSPLGGVTPLHF. The full variable domain, completed using reference TRBV28 and TRBJ1-6, is DVKVTQSSRYLVKRTGEKVFLECVQDMDHENMFWYRQDPGLGLRLIYFSYDVKMKEKGDIPEGYSVSREKKERFSLILESASTNQTSMYLCASSPLGGVTPLHFGNGTRLTVT.

This chain uses TRBV30 with TRBJ2-1; 8 bases align to TRBD1. Germline CDR1 GTSNPN, CDR2 SVGIG (reference sequence). The V and J ends lost 6 bases and 7 bases, in that order; junction bases with no gene match: 11. This CDR3 is built from 14 residues. This CDR3 reads CACGTGGLMNEQFF. The CDR3 DNA follows: TGTGCCTGTGGGACAGGCGGGCTTATGAATGAGCAGTTCTTC.

Comment on this clone: Relative to the germline gene, one junction end is altered; a read error may explain this. Distinct nucleotide sequences in the sample also encode this CDR3. The V and J genes are TRBV27 and TRBJ1-2, with D maybe TRBD1 (6 bases). The CDR3 has 17 residues. Germline V gene sequence: CDR1 MNHEY, CDR2 SMNVEV (reference sequence). CDR3 sequence: CASSPPLGSGQLYGYTF. The CDR3 region has the DNA TGTGCCAGCAGTCCCCCGCTAGGATCCGGACAGCTCTATGGCTACACCTTT.

The chain has TRBV5-6 and TRBJ1-1, with D possibly TRBD1 on 6 matching bases. Trimming took off 3 bases at V and 0 bases at J, with 12 bases between the two ends. The V gene's germline CDR1 is SGHDT and CDR2 YYEEEE. The CDR3 has 15 residues. The CDR3 bases are TGTGCCAGCAGCTCCACCCAGGGGATGAACACTGAAGCTTTCTTT. It yields the protein CASSSTQGMNTEAFF.

This chain joins TRBV5-6 and TRBJ1-5; 7 bases agree with TRBD1. The length of the CDR3 is 15 residues. The germline CDR1 and CDR2 sequences are SGHDT and YYEEEE. V gave up 4 bases and J gave up 2 bases; unmatched junction bases: 6. Here the CDR3 reads CASSRRQGGNQPQHF. DNA of the CDR3: TGTGCCAGCAGCCGCCGACAGGGCGGCAATCAGCCCCAGCATTTT.

This rearrangement joins TRBV6-1 to TRBJ2-7; TRBD2 is a possible D gene (6 bases). The germline V gene encodes CDR1 MNHNS and CDR2 SASEGT. V shed 2 bases and J shed 2 bases, with 22 bases lying between them. The CDR3 contains 18 residues. CDR3: CASSETVWAGPPPYEQYF. The CDR3 DNA follows: TGTGCCAGCAGTGAAACCGTATGGGCGGGGCCCCCACCCTACGAGCAGTACTTC.

The chain is built from TRBV15 and TRBJ2-7, with 8 positions matching TRBD1. This CDR3 is 16 amino acids long. Trimming at V came to 1 base and at J to 2 bases, leaving 7 bases not matched to a gene. Germline V gene lookup returns CDR1 LNHNV and CDR2 YYDKDF (reference sequence). The CDR3 region is CATSRGRDRYTYEQYF. CDR3 in DNA: TGTGCCACCAGCAGAGGGAGGGACAGGTATACCTACGAGCAGTACTTC.

V gene TRBV7-2 combines with J gene TRBJ2-7; TRBD1 matches 7 bases. This CDR3 contains 15 residues. Germline CDR1 reads SGHTA; CDR2 reads FQGNSA. The V gene end was trimmed by 1 base and the J gene end by 0 bases; junction bases not matched to a gene: 3. CDR3 coding DNA: TGTGCCAGCAGCTTAGAGGCAGGGGGCTCCTACGAGCAGTACTTC. This sequence encodes CASSLEAGGSYEQYF.

The genes are TRBV7-9 and TRBJ1-4; D is perhaps TRBD1 (5 bases). V was cut by 5 bases and J by 8 bases, with 18 bases left in between. CDR1 is SEHNR, CDR2 FQNEAQ, per germline (reference sequence). This CDR3 spans 15 amino acids. CDR3 sequence reads: CASSPYLGQEEKLFF. In DNA form, the CDR3 reads TGTGCCAGCAGCCCATACCTGGGGCAGGAAGAAAAACTGTTTTTT. The full variable domain, completed using reference TRBV7-9 and TRBJ1-4, is DTGVSQNPRHKITKRGQNVTFRCDPISEHNRLYWYRQTLGQGPEFLTYFQNEAQLEKSRLLSDRFSAERPKGSFSTLEIQRTEQGDSAMYLCASSPYLGQEEKLFFGSGTQLSVL.

This clone was detected only once. The sample has other DNA sequences that encode this CDR3 too. This chain uses TRBV28 with TRBJ1-2; no clear D. V was trimmed by 1 base and J by 3 bases, leaving 3 bases between them. From germline, CDR1 is MDHEN and CDR2 SYDVKM. The CDR3 runs to 12 residues. CDR3 protein: CASSLSDYGYTF. CDR3 nucleotides: TGTGCCAGCAGTTTATCCGACTATGGCTACACCTTC.

With respect to this clone: The junction shows a germline mismatch at one end, possibly a read error. The chain recombines TRBV6-1 with TRBJ2-7; 9 bases align to TRBD1. Germline V gene sequence: CDR1 MNHNS, CDR2 SASEGT. This CDR3 region has 14 residues. CDR3 in DNA: TGTGCCAGCAATGAAAAGGGACAGGGCTACGAGCAGTACTTC. Translation: CASNEKGQGYEQYF.

The genes are TRBV6-1 and TRBJ2-3, with 10 bases lining up with TRBD2. Germline-derived CDR1 and CDR2 are MNHNS and SASEGT. The CDR3 is made up of 15 amino acids. Germline trimming cut 3 bases from V and 10 bases from J; bases unmatched to any gene: 10. CDR3 bases: TGTGCCAGCAGTGAGAATAGCGGGGGGACCCCTTCGCAGTATTTT. Translating gives CASSENSGGTPSQYF.

The rearrangement links TRBV20-1 to TRBJ2-2; 9 bases agree with TRBD1. The germline V gene has CDR1 DFQATT and CDR2 SNEGSKA (reference sequence). The CDR3 is 15 amino acids. V lost 3 bases to trimming and J lost 0 bases; unmatched junction nucleotides: 2. The CDR3 nucleotides are TGCAGTGCTAGTGGGACAGGGACGAACACCGGGGAGCTGTTTTTT. It yields the protein CSASGTGTNTGELFF.

The chain links TRBV25-1 to TRBJ2-2, with TRBD1 matching over 9 bases. Germline lookup yields CDR1 MGHDK and CDR2 SYGVNS. With V trimmed by 2 bases and J by 3 bases, 7 bases remained unmatched. The CDR3 contains 17 residues. In nucleotides, the CDR3 is TGTGCCAGCAGTGAAAACCCCGGGACAGGGTACACCGGGGAGCTGTTTTTT. Its protein product is CASSENPGTGYTGELFF.

This chain uses TRBV4-1 with TRBJ1-2; D is ambiguous. CDR3 length equals 12 residues. Trimming cost V 0 bases and J 8 bases, with 7 bases left between them. CDR1 is MGHRA and CDR2 is YSYEKL in the germline V gene. As DNA, the CDR3 is TGCGCCAGCAGCCAAGATCAGTGGGGCTACACCTTC. The encoded protein is CASSQDQWGYTF.

The chain joins TRBV28 to TRBJ1-2, with 7 bases that match TRBD1. V lost 1 base and J lost 4; bases outside the gene matches: 3. CDR3 length equals 14 residues. The germline V gene encodes CDR1 MDHEN and CDR2 SYDVKM. CDR3 DNA: TGTGCCAGCAGTTTATTGACAGGGACCTATGGCTACACCTTC. Its protein is CASSLLTGTYGYTF.

This chain connects TRBV10-2 to TRBJ2-2, with 9 bases that match TRBD2. CDR1 is WSHSY and CDR2 is SAAADI in the germline V gene. The junction had 7 bases not matched to a gene; V was cut back by 6 bases and J by 2 bases. The CDR3 covers 16 residues. The CDR3 DNA reads TGCGCCAGCAGCCGAGCGGGGGGCCGCAACACCGGGGAGCTGTTTTTT. Amino acids: CASSRAGGRNTGELFF.

This chain connects TRBV10-2 to TRBJ2-7, with TRBD1 matching over 11 bases. Germline loops: CDR1 WSHSY, CDR2 SAAADI. The J segment lost 4 bases and the V segment lost 6 bases, leaving 8 bases of the junction unmatched. CDR3 size: 15 residues. DNA of the CDR3: TGCGCCAGCAGACCCGGGACAGGGGGGCGTTACGAGCAGTACTTC. It specifies CASRPGTGGRYEQYF.

The CDR3 DNA follows: TGTGCCAGCAGTTCTCCCGGGGGGACTCCCCGGTTCTTC. It specifies CASSSPGGTPRFF. The chain combines TRBV12-3 or TRBV12-4 with TRBJ2-1; the match to TRBD2 covers 7 bases. This CDR3 has 13 residues. The J segment lost 15 bases and the V segment lost 4 bases, leaving 12 bases of the junction unmatched.

The J gene is TRBJ1-1, the V gene TRBV6-5; D possibly corresponds to TRBD1 (5 bases). The CDR3 loop spans 13 amino acids. Germline assignment: CDR1 MNHEY and CDR2 SVGAGI. The ends were cut back, 7 bases at V and 7 bases at J, with 16 bases in the middle. The CDR3 loop reads CASTLAGTVEAFF. In DNA, the CDR3 is TGTGCCAGCACCCTGGCGGGGACGGTTGAAGCTTTCTTT.

V usage is TRBV7-2 and J usage is TRBJ2-5, with a tentative D call TRBD1 (6 bases). Trimming removed 1 base at V and 1 base at J, with 7 bases between. Germline CDR1 SGHTA, CDR2 FQGNSA. CDR3 length: 14 amino acids. The CDR3 sequence: CASSLVRGQETQYF. The CDR3 region has the DNA TGTGCCAGCAGCTTAGTCAGGGGCCAAGAGACCCAGTACTTC.

The chain has TRBV6-5 and TRBJ2-5, with D possibly being TRBD1 (5 bases). V lost 4 bases to trimming and J lost 5 bases, with 11 bases between them. The CDR3 extends over 13 amino acids. The germline V gene has CDR1 MNHEY and CDR2 SVGAGI. The chain's CDR3 is CASSWVKGETQYF. CDR3 nucleotide sequence: TGTGCCAGCAGTTGGGTGAAGGGGGAGACCCAGTACTTC.

V usage is TRBV7-9 and J usage is TRBJ1-5; 10 bases map to TRBD1. Germline V gene lookup returns CDR1 SEHNR and CDR2 FQNEAQ (reference sequence). This CDR3 has 17 residues. Germline trimming cut 6 bases from V and 5 bases from J; bases unmatched to any gene: 13. The CDR3 spells CASRKYSGTGDDQPQHF. In DNA form, the CDR3 reads TGTGCCAGCAGAAAATATTCCGGGACAGGGGATGATCAGCCCCAGCATTTT. The full variable domain, its missing parts supplied by reference TRBV7-9 and TRBJ1-5, is DTGVSQNPRHKITKRGQNVTFRCDPISEHNRLYWYRQTLGQGPEFLTYFQNEAQLEKSRLLSDRFSAERPKGSFSTLEIQRTEQGDSAMYLCASRKYSGTGDDQPQHFGDGTRLSIL.

This clone was picked up one time. The chain is built from TRBV27 and TRBJ1-6, with D possibly matching TRBD1 (6 bases). The CDR3 length is 15 residues. Trimming cost V 2 bases and J 4 bases, with 9 bases left between them. Germline CDR1 reads MNHEY; CDR2 reads SMNVEV (reference sequence). CDR3 sequence reads: CASSLGTQYNSPLHF. The CDR3 DNA reads as TGTGCCAGCAGTTTAGGGACACAATATAATTCACCCCTCCACTTT.